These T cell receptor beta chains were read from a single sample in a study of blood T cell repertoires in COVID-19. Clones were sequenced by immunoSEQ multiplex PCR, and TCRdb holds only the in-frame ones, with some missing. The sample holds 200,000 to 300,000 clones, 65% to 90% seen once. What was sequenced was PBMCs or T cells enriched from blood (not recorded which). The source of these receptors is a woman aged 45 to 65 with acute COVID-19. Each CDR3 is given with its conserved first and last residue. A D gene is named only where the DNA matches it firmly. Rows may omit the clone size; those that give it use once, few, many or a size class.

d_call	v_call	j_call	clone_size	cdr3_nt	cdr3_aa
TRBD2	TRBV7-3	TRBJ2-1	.	TGTGCCAGCAGTGTTGGACTAGCGGGGGTTAATGAGCAGTTCTTC	CASSVGLAGVNEQFF
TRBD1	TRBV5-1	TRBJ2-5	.	TGCGCCAGCAGCTTGACAGGGGGTGGTGAGACCCAGTACTTC	CASSLTGGGETQYF
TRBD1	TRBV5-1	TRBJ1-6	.	TGCGCCAGCAGCTTGGCACCGGGACAGGGGGCTTATTCACCCCTCCACTTT	CASSLAPGQGAYSPLHF
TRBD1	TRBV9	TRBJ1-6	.	TGTGCCAGCAGCCCTCAGGACAGGGGGTATTTTTCACCCCTCCACTTT	CASSPQDRGYFSPLHF
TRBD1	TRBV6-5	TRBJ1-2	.	TGTGCCAGCAGTTATATGGACAGGGGTAATGGCTACACCTTC	CASSYMDRGNGYTF
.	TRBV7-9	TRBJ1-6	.	TGTGCCAGCAGCTTTACAGGGAGCGAGTCACCCCTCCACTTT	CASSFTGSESPLHF
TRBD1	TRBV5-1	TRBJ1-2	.	TGCGCCAGCAGCTTAAGGCAGGGGGCAAACTATGGCTACACCTTC	CASSLRQGANYGYTF
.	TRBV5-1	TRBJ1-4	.	TGCGCCAGCAGCAGAGACATAGGTGAAAAACTGTTTTTT	CASSRDIGEKLFF
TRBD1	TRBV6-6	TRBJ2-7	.	TGTGCCAGCAGCCAGGGACAGGGACTGGACGAGCAGTACTTC	CASSQGQGLDEQYF
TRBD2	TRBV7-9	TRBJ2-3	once	TGTGCCAGCAGCCCCCGGGGCGGGGGAACAGATACGCAGTATTTT	CASSPRGGGTDTQYF
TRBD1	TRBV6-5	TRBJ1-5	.	TGTGCCAGCACAGGACAGGGGCGAATAAGACAGCCCCAGCATTTT	CASTGQGRIRQPQHF
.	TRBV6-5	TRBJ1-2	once	TGTGCCAGCAGTCCGGACACCCGAGGCTATGGCTACACCTTC	CASSPDTRGYGYTF
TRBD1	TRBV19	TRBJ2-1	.	TGTGCCAGTAGGTCCGGGACAGGGGCTAGCAATGAGCAGTTCTTC	CASRSGTGASNEQFF
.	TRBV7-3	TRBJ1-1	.	TGTGCCAGCAGCGTAGACAGAACTGAAGCTTTCTTT	CASSVDRTEAFF
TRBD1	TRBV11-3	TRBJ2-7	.	TGTGCCAGCAGCACGGACTCGACAGGGGTAATAGACGAGCAGTACTTC	CASSTDSTGVIDEQYF
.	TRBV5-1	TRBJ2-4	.	TGCGCCAGCAGCATGACAGAAGATACCAAAAACATTCAGTACTTC	CASSMTEDTKNIQYF
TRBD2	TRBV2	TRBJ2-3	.	TGTGCCAGCAATAGCGGGGTCACAGATACGCAGTATTTT	CASNSGVTDTQYF
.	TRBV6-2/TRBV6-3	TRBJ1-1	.	TGTGCCAGCAGTTATAGACAGCCGTTACGGGACACTGAAGCTTTCTTT	CASSYRQPLRDTEAFF
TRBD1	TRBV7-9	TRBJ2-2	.	TGTGCCAGCACCTCACCCGACAGGGGGCAGGACACCGGGGAGCTGTTTTTT	CASTSPDRGQDTGELFF
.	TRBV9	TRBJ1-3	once	TGTGCCAGCAGCGTAGATGACCGCCTGAGGGGAAACACCATATATTTT	CASSVDDRLRGNTIYF
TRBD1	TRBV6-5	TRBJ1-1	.	TGTGCCAGCAGTAACACCGGGACAGGGGTGACTGAAGCTTTCTTT	CASSNTGTGVTEAFF
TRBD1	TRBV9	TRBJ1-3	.	TGTGCCAGCAGCGTAGGGGGAGTCAGGGGGACTGGAAACACCATATATTTT	CASSVGGVRGTGNTIYF
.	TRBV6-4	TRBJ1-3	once	TGTGCCAGCAGTGAAGACAGTTCTGGAAACACCATATATTTT	CASSEDSSGNTIYF
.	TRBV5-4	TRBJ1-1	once	TGTGCCAGCAGCTTGGGACAGACGAACACTGAAGCTTTCTTT	CASSLGQTNTEAFF
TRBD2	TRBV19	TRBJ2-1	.	TGTGCCAGTAGTAAAGACTCTAGCGGGGGGGCCCACAATGAGCAGTTCTTC	CASSKDSSGGAHNEQFF
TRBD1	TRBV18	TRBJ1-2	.	TGTGCCAGCTCGTCGACAGGGAATGGCTACACCTTC	CASSSTGNGYTF
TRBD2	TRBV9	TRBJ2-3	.	TGTGCCAGCGCTGAGACTAGCGGGGGCTCAGATACGCAGTATTTT	CASAETSGGSDTQYF
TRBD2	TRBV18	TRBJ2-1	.	TGTGCCAGCTCACCACCGGTAGCGGGGGGACTATCTTTCGAGCAGTTCTTC	CASSPPVAGGLSFEQFF
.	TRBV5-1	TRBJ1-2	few	TGCGCCAGCAGCTTGCATATGGAGGGAGGTATTTATGGCTACACCTTC	CASSLHMEGGIYGYTF
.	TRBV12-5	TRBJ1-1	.	TGTGCTAGTGGGCAGTACACTGAAGCTTTCTTT	CASGQYTEAFF
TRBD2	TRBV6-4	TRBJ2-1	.	TGTGCCAGCAGTGTACTAGCGGGGGGATACAATGAGCAGTTCTTC	CASSVLAGGYNEQFF
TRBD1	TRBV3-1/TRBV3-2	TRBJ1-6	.	TGTGCCAGCAGCCAGATACAGGGGAATTCACCCCTCCACTTT	CASSQIQGNSPLHF
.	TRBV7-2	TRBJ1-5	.	TGTGCCAGCAGCCCCGGGGATTTCAGCAATCAGCCCCAGCATTTT	CASSPGDFSNQPQHF
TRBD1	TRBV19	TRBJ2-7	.	TGTGCCAGTAGTGACCGGACAGGGCTGACCTACGAGCAGTACTTC	CASSDRTGLTYEQYF
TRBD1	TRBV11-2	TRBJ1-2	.	TGTGCCAGCAGCTTAGACGTCGGGAGAGGGACAGTCAGGCTTGGCTACACCTTC	CASSLDVGRGTVRLGYTF
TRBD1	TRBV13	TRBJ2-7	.	TGTGCCAGCAGCTCGGGACAGCACTACGAGCAGTACTTC	CASSSGQHYEQYF
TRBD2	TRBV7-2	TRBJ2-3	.	TGTGCCAGCAGCTTAGGCCGGGAGGCCAATGTGCGGTATTTT	CASSLGREANVRYF
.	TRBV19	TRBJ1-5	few	TGTGCCAGTAGTATGACGGACTGGGGTGGCAATCAGCCCCAGCATTTT	CASSMTDWGGNQPQHF
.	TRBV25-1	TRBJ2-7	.	TGTGCCAGCAGTGAATATATCGAGCAGTACTTC	CASSEYIEQYF
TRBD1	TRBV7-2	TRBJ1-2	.	TGTGCCAGCAGCTTATATCGTCCAGGGGGCGAGGGCTATGGCTACACCTTC	CASSLYRPGGEGYGYTF
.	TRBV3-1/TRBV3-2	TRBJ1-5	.	TGTGCCAGCAGCCAAGATAACCGGGATCAGCCCCAGCATTTT	CASSQDNRDQPQHF
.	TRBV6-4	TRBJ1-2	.	TGTGCCAGCACCCCCTCGGGGGGATCAGGCGGCTACACCTTC	CASTPSGGSGGYTF
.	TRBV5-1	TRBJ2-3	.	TGCGCCAGCAGCTCGTCGTTTACAGATACGCAGTATTTT	CASSSSFTDTQYF
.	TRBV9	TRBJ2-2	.	TGTGCCAGCAGCGTAGTGGAGGGTATCACCGGGGAGCTGTTTTTT	CASSVVEGITGELFF
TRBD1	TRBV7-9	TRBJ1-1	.	TGTGCCAGCAGCCCCATAGACAGGGTCGACACTGAAGCTTTCTTT	CASSPIDRVDTEAFF
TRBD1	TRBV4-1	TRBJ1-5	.	TGCGCCAGCAGCCCGACCGGGACAGGGGGCATTCAGCCCCAGCATTTT	CASSPTGTGGIQPQHF
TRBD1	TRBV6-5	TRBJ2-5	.	TGTGCCAGCAGGCGGACAGGGCAAGAGACCCAGTACTTC	CASRRTGQETQYF
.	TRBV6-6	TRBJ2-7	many	TGTGCCAGCAGTTTTTCGGACAGCCCTGGGGCCGAGCAGTACTTC	CASSFSDSPGAEQYF
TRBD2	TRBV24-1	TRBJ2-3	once	TGTGCCACCAGTGACCAGCGGGGGGGGAGCACAGATACGCAGTATTTT	CATSDQRGGSTDTQYF
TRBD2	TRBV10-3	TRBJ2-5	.	TGTGCCATCAGAATGGGACTACTCCGGGAGACCCAGTACTTC	CAIRMGLLRETQYF
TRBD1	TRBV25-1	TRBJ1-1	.	TGTGCCAGCGTTAGGTCCGGGACAGGGCGGACTGAAGCTTTCTTT	CASVRSGTGRTEAFF
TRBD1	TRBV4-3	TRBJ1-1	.	TGCGCCAGCAGCCAAGAAGGCGTGAGGGGGCGAGCTTTCTTT	CASSQEGVRGRAFF
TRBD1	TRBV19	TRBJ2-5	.	TGTGCCAGTAGTATTCATACAGGGGGCTTGGAGACCCAGTACTTC	CASSIHTGGLETQYF